The 12 T cell receptor beta chains reported below all come from one sample, sequenced in a study of blood T cells in healthy people across ages. A second PCR of roughly 7 to 11 cycles used a sample-barcoded 5' primer and a J-beta primer mix. Each CDR3 protein is one row after TCRdb ran MiXCR on the 5' RACE reads. The sample holds around 780,000 distinct CDR3 sequences, roughly three fifths seen once. The sequenced sample was blood. Receptors originate from a middle-aged man in good health.

This chain joins TRBV25-1 and TRBJ2-5; D gene unclear. CDR3 length: 11 residues. V shed 8 bases and J shed 11 bases, with 15 bases lying between them. Germline V gene lookup returns CDR1 MGHDK and CDR2 SYGVNS. The CDR3: CASGSQVKQYF. CDR3 DNA: TGTGCCAGCGGCTCCCAGGTGAAGCAGTACTTC.

In this sample, this clonotype turned up a few times. The CDR3 loop is CASSQEVGTKGYTF. The CDR3 nucleotides are TGTGCCAGCAGCCAAGAGGTAGGGACGAAAGGCTACACCTTC. The chain combines TRBV3-1 with TRBJ1-2, with a tentative D call TRBD1 (5 bases). The CDR3 totals 14 residues. V shed 0 bases and J shed 8 bases, with 13 bases lying between them. Germline-derived CDR1 and CDR2 are LGHDT and YNNKEL (reference sequence).

This clonotype was counted only a few times. The V call is TRBV7-3, the J call TRBJ2-3; the match to TRBD2 covers 12 bases. Germline V CDR1 and CDR2: SGHTA, FQGTGA. V shed 4 bases, J shed 5 bases, and the junction held 7 bases outside the gene matches. This CDR3 is built from 16 residues. Here the CDR3 reads CASSSWTSGKIDTQYF. CDR3 nucleotide sequence: TGTGCCAGCAGCTCTTGGACTAGCGGGAAAATAGATACGCAGTATTTT. Based on the CDR3 plus reference TRBV7-3 and TRBJ2-3, the full variable domain is GAGVSQTPSNKVTEKGKYVELRCDPISGHTALYWYRQSLGQGPEFLIYFQGTGAADDSGLPNDRFFAVRPEGSVSTLKIQRTERGDSAVYLCASSSWTSGKIDTQYFGPGTRLTVL.

The chain has TRBV7-8 and TRBJ2-2; TRBD1 aligns across 7 bases. V gave up 5 bases and J gave up 4 bases; unmatched junction bases: 16. The CDR3 spans 18 residues. Germline CDR1 reads SGHVS; CDR2 reads FQNEAQ. This CDR3 is CASSPRDRPLLLTGELFF. DNA for the CDR3: TGTGCCAGCAGCCCCCGGGACAGACCTTTACTACTCACCGGGGAGCTGTTTTTT.

This clonotype was counted only a few times. The CDR3 DNA reads TGTGCCAGCAGCTGGCTAGCGGCTTACGAGCAGTACTTC. This codes for CASSWLAAYEQYF. The rearrangement uses TRBV7-2 and TRBJ2-7, with 7 bases identical to TRBD2. The J segment lost 4 bases and the V segment lost 4 bases, leaving 4 bases of the junction unmatched. There are 13 residues in the CDR3. Looked up from germline, CDR1 is SGHTA and CDR2 is FQGNSA.

V and J are TRBV12-3 or TRBV12-4 and TRBJ2-7, with a weak D call TRBD2 (6 bases). The DNA end is a closer match to TRBJ2-5, so the J assignment may be wrong. CDR3 length: 14 residues. The CDR3 DNA reads as TGTGCCAGCAGTTCCCGGACTAAGGAGGAGACCCAGTACTTC. This codes for CASSSRTKEETQYF.

This clonotype was seen ten or more times. V is TRBV29-1 and J is TRBJ1-6; maybe TRBD1 (5 bases). With 5 bases removed from V and 0 bases from J, the gap between germline ends came to 11 bases. There are 15 residues in the CDR3. Looked up from germline, CDR1 is SQVTM and CDR2 is ANQGSEA. CDR3 DNA sequence: TGCAGCGTTCGAACAGGAAGCTCCTATAATTCACCCCTCCACTTT. Translating it yields CSVRTGSSYNSPLHF.

This clonotype was seen just once. V usage is TRBV7-2 and J usage is TRBJ2-1; 7 bases align to TRBD1. This CDR3 is built from 15 residues. The germline CDR1 and CDR2 sequences are SGHTA and FQGNSA. The V segment lost 1 base and the J segment 6 bases; nucleotides outside the gene matches: 6. The chain's CDR3 is CASSLGTGFSNEQFF. The CDR3 DNA reads TGTGCCAGCAGCTTAGGGACAGGCTTCTCCAATGAGCAGTTCTTC.

In this sample, this clonotype turned up a few times. The gene calls are TRBV5-6 and TRBJ1-5; TRBD1 matches 7 bases. This CDR3 spans 18 amino acids. Germline V lookup: CDR1 SGHDT, CDR2 YYEEEE. V lost 3 bases, J lost 4 bases, and 16 bases stayed unmatched. In DNA, the CDR3 is TGTGCCAGCAGCTCGACGACCTCGCAGGGACAGCAAAATCAGCCCCAGCATTTT. This translates into CASSSTTSQGQQNQPQHF.

V and J are TRBV12-3 or TRBV12-4 and TRBJ1-5; D is undetermined. This CDR3 has 13 residues. V shed 0 bases and J shed 5 bases, with 5 bases lying between them. CDR3 sequence (DNA): TGTGCCAGCAGTTTAGCGCAGCATCAGCCCCAGCATTTT. Translation: CASSLAQHQPQHF.

The V call is TRBV3-1, the J call TRBJ2-5; D not certain. CDR1 and CDR2 from the germline V gene are LGHDT and YNNKEL (reference sequence). The CDR3 is 14 amino acids. Trimming pared 0 bases from V and 7 bases from J, leaving 12 bases between. CDR3: CASSQDATRRTQYF. CDR3 sequence (DNA): TGTGCCAGCAGCCAAGATGCGACACGGCGGACCCAGTACTTC.

This clonotype was found a few times. The chain uses TRBV4-3 and TRBJ2-7; the D call may be TRBD1 or TRBD2 (6 bases each). This CDR3 region has 16 residues. Germline CDR1 LGHNA, CDR2 YSLEER. Trimming stripped 0 bases from V and 3 bases from J, with 15 bases between. The CDR3 is CASSQDLGGTRYEQYF. CDR3 in DNA: TGCGCCAGCAGCCAAGATTTAGGCGGGACACGCTACGAGCAGTACTTC.